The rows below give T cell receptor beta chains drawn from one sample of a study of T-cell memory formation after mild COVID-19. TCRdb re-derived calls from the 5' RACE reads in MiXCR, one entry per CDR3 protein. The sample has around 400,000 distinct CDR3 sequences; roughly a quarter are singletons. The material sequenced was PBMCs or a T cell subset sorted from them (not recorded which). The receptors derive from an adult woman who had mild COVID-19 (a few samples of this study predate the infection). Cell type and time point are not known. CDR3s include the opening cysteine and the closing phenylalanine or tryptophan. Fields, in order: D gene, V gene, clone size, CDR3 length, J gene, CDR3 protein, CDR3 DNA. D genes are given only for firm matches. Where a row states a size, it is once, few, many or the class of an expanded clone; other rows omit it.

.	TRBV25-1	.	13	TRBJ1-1	CASSEWKGGEAFF	TGTGCCAGCAGTGAATGGAAAGGCGGAGAAGCTTTCTTT
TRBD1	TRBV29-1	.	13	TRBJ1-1	CSVSDRAFGEAFF	TGCAGCGTCTCGGACAGGGCCTTCGGTGAAGCTTTCTTT
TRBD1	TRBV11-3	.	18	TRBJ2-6	CASSFSGTGSSGANVLTF	TGTGCCAGCAGCTTTTCCGGGACAGGCAGCTCTGGGGCCAACGTCCTGACTTTC
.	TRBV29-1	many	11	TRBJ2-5	CSVPARETQYF	TGCAGCGTTCCAGCACGGGAGACCCAGTACTTC
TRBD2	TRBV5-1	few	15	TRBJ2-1	CASSLELAGVHEQFF	TGCGCCAGCAGCTTGGAACTAGCGGGAGTGCATGAGCAGTTCTTC
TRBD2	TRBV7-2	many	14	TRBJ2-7	CASSSRAGRYEQYF	TGTGCCAGCAGCTCGCGAGCGGGGCGATACGAGCAGTACTTC
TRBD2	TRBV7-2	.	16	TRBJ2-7	CASSSSQRDGSYEQYF	TGTGCCAGCAGCTCGTCTCAGCGGGATGGGTCCTACGAGCAGTACTTC
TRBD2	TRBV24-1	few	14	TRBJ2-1	CATATSGIRNEQFF	TGTGCCACCGCGACTAGCGGGATAAGAAATGAGCAGTTCTTC
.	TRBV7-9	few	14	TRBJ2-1	CASSLAGLVGEQFF	TGTGCCAGCAGCTTAGCCGGACTCGTAGGTGAGCAGTTCTTC
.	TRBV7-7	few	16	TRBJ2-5	CASSLGFRGLGETQYF	TGTGCCAGCAGCTTAGGGTTCCGGGGGCTAGGGGAGACCCAGTACTTC
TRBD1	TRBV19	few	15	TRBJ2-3	CASSPQGAGTDTQYF	TGTGCCAGTAGCCCGCAGGGGGCAGGCACAGATACGCAGTATTTT
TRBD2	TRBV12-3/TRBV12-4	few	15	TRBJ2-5	CASSSGTTYQETQYF	TGTGCCAGCAGTTCCGGGACTACGTACCAAGAGACCCAGTACTTC
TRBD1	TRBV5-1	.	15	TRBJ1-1	CASSTGTDMNTEAFF	TGCGCCAGCAGCACAGGGACAGACATGAACACTGAAGCTTTCTTT
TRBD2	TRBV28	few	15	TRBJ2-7	CASNSHSGGANEQYF	TGTGCCAGCAACTCCCATAGCGGGGGGGCCAACGAGCAGTACTTC
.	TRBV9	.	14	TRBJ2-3	CASSVGYSTDTQYF	TGTGCCAGCAGCGTAGGATATAGCACAGATACGCAGTATTTT
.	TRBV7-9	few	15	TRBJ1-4	CASSLAWGINEKLFF	TGTGCCAGCAGCTTAGCTTGGGGGATCAATGAAAAACTGTTTTTT
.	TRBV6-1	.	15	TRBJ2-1	CASSVTSPPPNEQFF	TGTGCCAGCAGTGTCACTAGTCCGCCCCCGAATGAGCAGTTCTTC
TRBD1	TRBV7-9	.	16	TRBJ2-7	CASSSRGQGGIYEQYF	TGTGCCAGCAGCTCTAGAGGACAGGGGGGAATCTACGAGCAGTACTTC
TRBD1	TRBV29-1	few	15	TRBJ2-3	CSVKYRGRGTDTQYF	TGCAGCGTTAAATACAGGGGCCGGGGCACAGATACGCAGTATTTT
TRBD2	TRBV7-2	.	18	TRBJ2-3	CASSRLAGATRDTDTQYF	TGTGCCAGCAGCCGACTAGCGGGGGCGACCCGGGACACAGATACGCAGTATTTT
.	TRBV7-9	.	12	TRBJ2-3	CASGGNTDTQYF	TGTGCCAGCGGGGGGAACACAGATACGCAGTATTTT
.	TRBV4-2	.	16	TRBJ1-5	CASSQEGPGTAQPQHF	TGTGCCAGCAGCCAAGAAGGGCCAGGGACGGCCCAGCCCCAGCATTTT
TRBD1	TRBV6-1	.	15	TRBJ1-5	CASSEGDRGRQPQHF	TGTGCCAGCAGTGAAGGGGACAGGGGGCGTCAGCCCCAGCATTTT
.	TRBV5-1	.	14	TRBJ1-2	CASSLHLADYGYTF	TGCGCCAGCAGCTTGCATCTAGCGGACTATGGCTACACCTTC
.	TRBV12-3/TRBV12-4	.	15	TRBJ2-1	CASNPAEDSFGEQFF	TGTGCCAGCAACCCGGCGGAGGACTCGTTCGGTGAGCAGTTCTTC
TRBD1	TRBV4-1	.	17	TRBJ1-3	CASSQGRGQKAGNTIYF	TGCGCCAGCAGCCAAGGGAGGGGACAGAAGGCTGGAAACACCATATATTTT
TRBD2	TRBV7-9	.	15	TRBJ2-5	CASSFVLAGTETQYF	TGTGCCAGCAGCTTTGTCCTAGCGGGAACCGAGACCCAGTACTTC
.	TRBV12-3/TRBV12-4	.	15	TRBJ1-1	CASSSLQGWGTEAFF	TGTGCCAGCAGTTCCCTCCAGGGGTGGGGCACTGAAGCTTTCTTT
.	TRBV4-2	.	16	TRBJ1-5	CASSQETGRSNQPQHF	TGTGCCAGCAGCCAGGAAACAGGGAGGTCGAATCAGCCCCAGCATTTT
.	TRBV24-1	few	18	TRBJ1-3	CATSDGRVGQPVGNTIYF	TGTGCCACCAGTGATGGAAGGGTCGGACAGCCCGTCGGAAACACCATATATTTT
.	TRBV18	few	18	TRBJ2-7	CASSARPLQAGQTYEQYF	TGTGCCAGCTCAGCAAGGCCTTTGCAAGCGGGACAAACCTACGAGCAGTACTTC
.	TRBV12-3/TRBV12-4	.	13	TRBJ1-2	CASSPGVLDGYTF	TGTGCCAGCAGTCCAGGGGTTTTGGATGGCTACACCTTC
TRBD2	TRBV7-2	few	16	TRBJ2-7	CASSSHGTSGSYEQYF	TGTGCCAGCAGCTCCCACGGGACTAGCGGGAGTTACGAGCAGTACTTC
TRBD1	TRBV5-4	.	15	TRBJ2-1	CASSLAQGTTNEQFF	TGTGCCAGCAGCTTGGCACAGGGGACAACCAATGAGCAGTTCTTC
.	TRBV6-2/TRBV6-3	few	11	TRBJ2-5	CASSQGDYKYF	TGTGCCAGCAGTCAGGGGGACTACAAGTACTTC
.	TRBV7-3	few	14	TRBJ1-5	CASSLSGGSQPQHF	TGTGCCAGCAGCTTATCGGGGGGGAGCCAGCCCCAGCATTTT
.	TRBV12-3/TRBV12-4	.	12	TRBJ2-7	CASGHSSYEQYF	TGTGCCAGCGGGCATAGCTCCTACGAGCAGTACTTC
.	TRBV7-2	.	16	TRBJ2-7	CASSALPGDNTYEQYF	TGTGCCAGCAGCGCATTGCCAGGGGATAACACCTACGAGCAGTACTTC
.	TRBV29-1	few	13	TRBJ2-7	CSVLSQGSYEQYF	TGCAGCGTTCTCAGTCAAGGGTCCTACGAGCAGTACTTC
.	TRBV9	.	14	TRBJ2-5	CASSVEGSQETQYF	TGTGCCAGCAGCGTAGAGGGCTCCCAAGAGACCCAGTACTTC
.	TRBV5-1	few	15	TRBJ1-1	CASSSTPAVNTEAFF	TGCGCCAGCAGCTCGACTCCGGCCGTGAACACTGAAGCTTTCTTT
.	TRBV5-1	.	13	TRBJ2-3	CASGYSSTDTQYF	TGCGCCAGCGGTTATAGCTCCACAGATACGCAGTATTTT
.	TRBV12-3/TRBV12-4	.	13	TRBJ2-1	CASSPNGHNEQFF	TGTGCCAGCAGCCCGAACGGGCACAATGAGCAGTTCTTC
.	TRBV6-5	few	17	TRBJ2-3	CASSFVGPGAITDTQYF	TGTGCCAGCAGTTTCGTGGGGCCAGGGGCGATCACAGATACGCAGTATTTT
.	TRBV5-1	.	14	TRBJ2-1	CASSLRTPLNEQFF	TGCGCCAGCAGCTTAAGGACCCCCCTTAATGAGCAGTTCTTC
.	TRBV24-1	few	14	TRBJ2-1	CATSDQGLRNEQFF	TGTGCCACCAGTGACCAAGGGCTTCGCAATGAGCAGTTCTTC
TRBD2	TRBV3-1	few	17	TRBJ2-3	CASSQERGGIRADTQYF	TGTGCCAGCAGCCAAGAGCGGGGGGGGATTCGGGCTGATACGCAGTATTTT